The T cell receptor beta chain described here comes from a study of blood T cell repertoires in COVID-19. CDR3 length equals 13 residues. Deletions cut 4 bases from V and 6 bases from J, with 12 bases between. Germline loops: CDR1 MNHEY, CDR2 SVGAGI. The method was immunoSEQ multiplex PCR; TCRdb's version includes in-frame clones alone and lacks a portion of them. The sample lists 100,000 to 150,000 clones, around three quarters occurring once. The sequence was collected from a man aged 35 to 55 with active or convalescent COVID-19. The material sequenced was peripheral blood. The chain employs TRBV6-5 and TRBJ1-2; no clear D gene. The chain's CDR3 is CASSSPQKNGYTF. The CDR3 DNA reads as TGTGCCAGCAGTTCCCCCCAGAAGAATGGCTACACCTTC.